The present T cell receptor (beta chain) was sequenced within a study of blood T cell repertoires in COVID-19. V was pared by 0 bases and J by 3 bases, with 15 bases between. This CDR3 has 18 amino acids. Germline V lookup: CDR1 SGHTA, CDR2 FQGTGA. The table came from immunoSEQ multiplex PCR; TCRdb's copy has only in-frame clones and leaves some out. Here the sample spans approximately 400,000 clones, roughly nine tenths being singletons. Each exposed participant met a COVID-19 case in the 2 weeks preceding study entry. V and J are TRBV7-3 and TRBJ1-6, with a weak D call TRBD1 (6 bases). This sequence was found in a middle-aged woman who had been exposed to COVID-19. What was sequenced was PBMCs or T cells enriched from blood (not recorded which). In nucleotides, the CDR3 is TGTGCCAGCAGCTTAACCCGGCGACAGGTTCTCTATAATTCACCCCTCCACTTT. Amino acid sequence: CASSLTRRQVLYNSPLHF.